A single sample is the source of the 11 T cell receptor beta chains below, sequenced in a study of CD8 T cells in ankylosing spondylitis. From the 5' RACE reads, TCRdb called clonotypes with MiXCR, one entry per CDR3 protein. This sample has roughly 250,000 distinct CDR3 sequences; 8% to 9.5% occur once, and the top ten carry approximately 6.2%. Sequencing was carried out using blood, either unsorted or a sorted T cell fraction (not recorded which). The receptors stem from a male donor with ankylosing spondylitis or in good health (not recorded which).

The table lists this clonotype with many counts. The rearrangement uses TRBV12-3 or TRBV12-4 and TRBJ1-2; TRBD1 matches at 7 bases. The CDR3 sequence is 15 residues long. V lost 2 bases, J lost 1 base, and 4 bases stayed unmatched. As DNA, the CDR3 is TGTGCCAGCAGTTTAAAGGGGGCGTATAACTATGGCTACACCTTC. Translated, it gives CASSLKGAYNYGYTF.

This clonotype came up many times. This chain uses TRBV20-1 with TRBJ1-2; D uncertain. Trimming took off 0 bases at V and 1 base at J, with 12 bases between the two ends. The CDR3 loop spans 15 amino acids. Per germline, CDR1 DFQATT and CDR2 SNEGSKA (reference sequence). CDR3 sequence reads: CSARDPTSFNYGYTF. CDR3 coding DNA: TGCAGTGCTAGAGACCCCACATCTTTTAACTATGGCTACACCTTC.

The chain joins TRBV20-1 to TRBJ2-5; unclear D gene. Per the germline V gene, CDR1 is DFQATT and CDR2 is SNEGSKA (reference sequence). The CDR3 is made up of 14 amino acids. V was pared by 6 bases and J by 1 base, with 15 bases between. The CDR3 DNA reads as TGCAGTGCCGCCGAGTGGCGTCCCCAAGAGACCCAGTACTTC. Amino acid sequence: CSAAEWRPQETQYF.

The sample holds a few counts of this clonotype. The chain recombines TRBV27 with TRBJ2-2; D gene ambiguous. Germline V gene lookup returns CDR1 MNHEY and CDR2 SMNVEV (reference sequence). The CDR3 loop spans 12 amino acids. V dropped 10 bases and J dropped 5 bases, with 11 bases sitting between them. DNA of the CDR3: TGTGCCACTAAGAGAACGACCGGGGAGCTGTTTTTT. As protein: CATKRTTGELFF.

This clonotype occurred many times. The chain combines TRBV20-1 with TRBJ2-7; 10 nucleotides line up with TRBD1. Germline V gene lookup returns CDR1 DFQATT and CDR2 SNEGSKA (reference sequence). The CDR3 has 13 amino acids. Germline trimming cut 8 bases from V and 6 bases from J; bases unmatched to any gene: 10. The CDR3 loop is CSCPGQGSLEQYF. In DNA, the CDR3 is TGCAGTTGTCCGGGACAGGGGTCCCTCGAGCAGTACTTC.

This clonotype showed up many times. The chain links TRBV5-1 to TRBJ2-2; maybe TRBD1 (6 bases). V lost 4 bases, J lost 5 bases, and 18 bases lay in between. Germline-derived CDR1 and CDR2 are SGHRS and YFSETQ. There are 16 residues in the CDR3. The DNA of the CDR3 is TGCGCCAGCAGCCCACCGGGACAAGTAATAACCGGGGAGCTGTTTTTT. Translated, it gives CASSPPGQVITGELFF.

Many counts were recorded for this clonotype. The chain couples TRBV20-1 to TRBJ2-5, with D possibly matching TRBD2 (5 bases). CDR3 size: 12 residues. CDR1 DFQATT and CDR2 SNEGSKA come from the germline V gene (reference sequence). V dropped 7 bases and J dropped 5 bases, with 14 bases sitting between them. The CDR3 sequence: CSVITWEETQYF. CDR3 in DNA: TGCAGTGTGATAACCTGGGAGGAGACCCAGTACTTC.

This clonotype showed up many times. This chain uses TRBV29-1 with TRBJ2-7; no reliable D call. Deletions cut 8 bases from V and 2 bases from J, with 19 bases between. This CDR3 spans 14 amino acids. From germline, CDR1 is SQVTM and CDR2 ANQGSEA. This CDR3 reads CSTPMGPLAYEQYF. CDR3 sequence (DNA): TGCAGCACCCCCATGGGTCCCCTCGCCTACGAGCAGTACTTC.

The chain is built from TRBV4-2 and TRBJ2-1; D is unclear. Germline values: CDR1 LGHNA, CDR2 YNFKEQ. Trimming cost V 4 bases and J 0 bases, with 16 bases left between them. The CDR3 is 17 amino acids. CDR3 in amino acids: CASSRSSRAYSYNEQFF. The CDR3 nucleotides read TGTGCCAGCAGCCGATCCTCCCGCGCCTACTCCTACAATGAGCAGTTCTTC.

This clonotype was counted many times. This rearrangement joins TRBV18 to TRBJ1-2; D unresolved. The germline V gene encodes CDR1 KGHSH and CDR2 LQKENI. With 5 bases removed from V and 2 bases from J, the gap between germline ends came to 6 bases. CDR3 length: 12 amino acids. CDR3 bases: TGTGCCAGCTCAGACAACAACTATGGCTACACCTTC. Its protein is CASSDNNYGYTF. The variable domain in full, with the rest retrieved from reference TRBV18 and TRBJ1-2, is NAGVMQNPRHLVRRRGQEARLRCSPMKGHSHVYWYRQLPEEGLKFMVYLQKENIIDESGMPKERFSAEFPKEGPSILRIQQVVRGDSAAYFCASSDNNYGYTFGSGTRLTVV.

This clonotype showed up many times. The chain combines TRBV4-2 with TRBJ1-1; 9 bases map to TRBD1. The V segment lost 0 bases and the J segment 9 bases; nucleotides outside the gene matches: 8. The germline V gene encodes CDR1 LGHNA and CDR2 YNFKEQ. The CDR3 spans 15 residues. CDR3 amino acids: CASSQDREDRGKAFF. CDR3 bases: TGTGCCAGCAGCCAAGATCGAGAGGACAGGGGTAAAGCTTTCTTT.